This T cell receptor (beta chain) was identified during a study of T cell responses to AZD1222 COVID-19 vaccine. Broader study findings: Females made up more of the donors, who were largely white British, and clonal diversity may have come out too low.

The protocol was immunoSEQ multiplex PCR, while the TCRdb copy is restricted to in-frame clones and leaves out a portion. The sample contains roughly 92,000 clones, approximately 91% of which appear only once. In regard to this clone: Its antigen is currently unknown.

The germline gives CDR1 SGHAT, CDR2 FQNNGV. CDR3 length equals 17 residues. V was pared by 3 bases and J by 0 bases, with 15 bases between. The sequencing used peripheral blood, collected 28 days after the second AZD1222 dose. V gene TRBV11-2 combines with J gene TRBJ1-3; D is uncertain. The sequence came from an adult who received the AZD1222 COVID-19 vaccine. CDR3 sequence (DNA): TGTGCCAGCAGCTTCCAAACCCTACGCAGCTCTGGAAACACCATATATTTT. Protein product: CASSFQTLRSSGNTIYF.